These 18 T cell receptor beta chains came from one sample sequenced in a study of cytomegalovirus exposure and HLA in healthy donors. Amplification used 60 Vbeta primers and 13 Jbeta primers. Sequencing was performed with immunoSEQ multiplex PCR; in TCRdb, only in-frame clones are kept and a portion is missing. Of approximately 150,000 clones in the sample, about three quarters were seen once. The source material was PBMCs. These receptors were obtained from a male donor in good health and CMV-seronegative.

CDR3 region: CASSLPSLNTEAFF. CDR3 coding DNA: TGCGCCAGCAGCTTGCCCAGTCTGAACACTGAAGCTTTCTTT. This chain connects TRBV5-1 to TRBJ1-1; D ambiguous. Trimming took off 1 base at V and 0 bases at J, with 7 bases between the two ends. Germline V lookup: CDR1 SGHRS, CDR2 YFSETQ. The CDR3 runs 14 residues.

V and J are TRBV7-6 and TRBJ2-1; 13 positions agree with TRBD2. V lost 5 bases and J lost 6; bases outside the gene matches: 7. The germline V gene encodes CDR1 SGHVS and CDR2 FNYEAQ. This CDR3 spans 16 amino acids. The CDR3 spells CASSRPGTSGVNEQFF. CDR3 coding DNA: TGTGCCAGCAGCCGTCCAGGGACTAGCGGGGTCAATGAGCAGTTCTTC.

This clone was found a few times. J is TRBJ1-1 and V is TRBV14, with no clear D. This CDR3 region has 12 residues. V was clipped by 0 bases and J by 11 bases, with 10 bases between them. Germline assignment: CDR1 SGHDN and CDR2 FVKESK. The CDR3 sequence is CASSQDAGLAFF. CDR3 sequence (DNA): TGTGCCAGCAGCCAAGATGCAGGTCTGGCTTTCTTT.

The chain links TRBV9 to TRBJ2-7; 7 nucleotides align to TRBD2. Germline CDR1 is SGDLS and CDR2 is YYNGEE. With 4 bases clipped from V and 4 bases from J, the junction kept 8 bases outside the gene matches. The CDR3 sequence is 14 residues long. CDR3 protein: CASSSGGGGYEQYF. CDR3 DNA: TGTGCCAGCAGCTCGGGAGGCGGAGGTTACGAGCAGTACTTC.

V is TRBV4-3 and J is TRBJ2-7; 10 bases map to TRBD1. Germline CDR1 is LGHNA and CDR2 is YSLEER. The CDR3 covers 14 residues. J gave up 3 bases and V 3 bases, and 2 bases lay outside the gene matches. CDR3 sequence: CASSQDRGIYEQYF. DNA of the CDR3: TGCGCCAGCAGCCAGGACAGGGGGATCTACGAGCAGTACTTC.

The V call is TRBV5-6, the J call TRBJ2-7; D possibly corresponds to TRBD1 (6 bases). Between the trimmed V and J ends, which lost 4 bases and 1 base, there was a span of 12 bases. The CDR3 sequence is 14 residues long. Germline values: CDR1 SGHDT, CDR2 YYEEEE. For the CDR3, the DNA is TGTGCCAGCAGCCCGGGACACATATCCTACGAGCAGTACTTC. It specifies CASSPGHISYEQYF.

As for this clone: The junction differs from germline at one of its ends, possibly a read error. This rearrangement joins TRBV7-9 to TRBJ1-1; D is possibly TRBD1 (5 bases). The CDR3 covers 16 residues. The germline V gene encodes CDR1 SEHNR and CDR2 FQNEAQ (reference sequence). CDR3 DNA sequence: TGTTCCAGCAGCCCCCCCGGTGCAGGGATGAACACTGAAGCTTTCTTT. It yields the protein CSSSPPGAGMNTEAFF.

This clone was counted only a few times. The chain combines TRBV5-1 with TRBJ2-5; 9 nucleotides agree with TRBD2. The CDR3 has 14 residues. Germline V CDR1 and CDR2: SGHRS, YFSETQ. The V and J ends lost 10 bases and 5 bases, in that order; junction bases with no gene match: 12. The DNA for the CDR3 is TGCGCCTCCATGGGCGGGGGGGCCCGGGAGACCCAGTACTTC. Amino acid sequence: CASMGGGARETQYF.

The V call is TRBV29-1, the J call TRBJ2-1; no reliable D call. The germline V and J ends were trimmed by 4 bases and 3 bases, with 7 bases remaining between them. The CDR3 is 12 amino acids. Germline V lookup: CDR1 SQVTM, CDR2 ANQGSEA. The CDR3 nucleotides are TGCAGCGTTGGCCGGAGCTACAATGAGCAGTTCTTC. Protein sequence: CSVGRSYNEQFF.

This clone was detected a few times. CDR3 nucleotide sequence: TGTGCCAGCAGCCTTCCCCAGGGGGCGGGCTATGGCTACACCTTC. Translated, it gives CASSLPQGAGYGYTF. The chain uses TRBV5-4 and TRBJ1-2; 8 bases fit TRBD1. The germline V gene has CDR1 SGHNT and CDR2 YYREEE (reference sequence). V was clipped by 4 bases and J by 4 bases; unmatched bases: 9. The CDR3 is 15 residues long. Using reference TRBV5-4 and TRBJ1-2 for the parts outside the CDR3, the full variable domain is ETGVTQSPTHLIKTRGQQVTLRCSSQSGHNTVSWYQQALGQGPQFIFQYYREEENGRGNFPPRFSGLQFPNYSSELNVNALELDDSALYLCASSLPQGAGYGYTFGSGTRLTVV.

This clone was found a few times. This chain joins TRBV7-2 and TRBJ2-3, with 8 bases identical to TRBD2. Trimming at V came to 4 bases and at J to 4 bases, leaving 4 bases not matched to a gene. The germline V gene has CDR1 SGHTA and CDR2 FQGNSA. The CDR3 covers 14 residues. CDR3 DNA sequence: TGTGCCAGCAGCTCCGGGGGGGCCTCAGATACGCAGTATTTT. Protein sequence: CASSSGGASDTQYF.

The genes are TRBV5-5 and TRBJ1-2, with unresolved D. The ends were cut back, 3 bases at V and 4 bases at J, with 13 bases in the middle. The CDR3 is 14 amino acids. The germline V gene encodes CDR1 SGHKS and CDR2 YYEKEE (reference sequence). Here the CDR3 reads CASSSPLPGYGYTF. CDR3 sequence (DNA): TGTGCCAGCAGCTCCCCACTGCCGGGCTATGGCTACACCTTC.

This chain links TRBV9 with TRBJ1-4; D might be TRBD1 (6 bases). Germline assignment: CDR1 SGDLS and CDR2 YYNGEE. Trimming pared 3 bases from V and 7 bases from J, leaving 16 bases between. The CDR3 spans 15 residues. The CDR3, as DNA: TGTGCCAGCAGCGGATTAGGGGGGGGCATTGAAAAACTGTTTTTT. Its protein is CASSGLGGGIEKLFF.

This chain links TRBV7-3 with TRBJ2-2; tentatively, D is TRBD1 (5 bases). The CDR3 covers 15 residues. Germline CDR1 reads SGHTA; CDR2 reads FQGTGA. V was trimmed by 4 bases and J by 5 bases, leaving 14 bases between them. For the CDR3, the DNA is TGTGCCAGCAGCTCCACAAGGGCAGGGACCGGGGAGCTGTTTTTT. It is translated as CASSSTRAGTGELFF.

This chain links TRBV6-5 with TRBJ2-7; TRBD1 might be the D (5 bases). Trimming removed 7 bases at V and 1 base at J, with 14 bases between. CDR1 and CDR2 (germline): MNHEY, SVGAGI. This CDR3 region has 14 residues. The CDR3 spells CASTRAGKSYEQYF. The DNA of the CDR3 is TGTGCCAGCACTCGGGCAGGGAAATCCTACGAGCAGTACTTC.

In nucleotides, the CDR3 is TGTGCCAGCAGCGTCACTGGGCAGGGAGGGATTGAGGGCTACACCTTC. The encoded protein is CASSVTGQGGIEGYTF. The V call is TRBV9, the J call TRBJ1-2; maybe TRBD1 (5 bases). Germline V gene sequence: CDR1 SGDLS, CDR2 YYNGEE. V was cut by 2 bases and J by 8 bases, with 22 bases left in between. This CDR3 is built from 16 residues.

The chain links TRBV7-2 to TRBJ2-2; 12 nucleotides match TRBD2. The J segment lost 5 bases and the V segment lost 4 bases, leaving 2 bases of the junction unmatched. The germline V gene encodes CDR1 SGHTA and CDR2 FQGNSA. This CDR3 region has 15 residues. CDR3 sequence (DNA): TGTGCCAGCAGCTCCGGACTAGCGGGAACCGGGGAGCTGTTTTTT. As protein: CASSSGLAGTGELFF. The whole variable domain, remainder taken from reference TRBV7-2 and TRBJ2-2, is GAGVSQSPSNKVTEKGKDVELRCDPISGHTALYWYRQSLGQGLEFLIYFQGNSAPDKSGLPSDRFSAERTGGSVSTLTIQRTQQEDSAVYLCASSSGLAGTGELFFGEGSRLTVL.

The rearrangement links TRBV6-6 to TRBJ1-1; D is ambiguous. CDR3 length equals 13 residues. In germline, CDR1 is MNHNY, CDR2 SVGAGI (reference sequence). The V end was cut by 4 bases, the J end by 1 base, with 7 bases between. The CDR3 sequence: CASSSRSNTEAFF. The CDR3 region has the DNA TGTGCCAGCAGTTCGAGGTCGAACACTGAAGCTTTCTTT.